Below, 27 T cell receptor beta chains from the same sample are listed, as sequenced in a study of cytomegalovirus exposure and HLA in healthy donors. Primers for the PCR totalled 60 Vbeta and 13 Jbeta. Assay: immunoSEQ multiplex PCR; the TCRdb copy retains only in-frame clones and omits some. The repertoire consists of roughly 130,000 clones, with roughly 90% occurring once and the leading ten covering roughly 0.53%. Material: PBMCs. These TCRs come from a woman aged 35 to 49 in good health and CMV-seronegative.

This clone was counted a single time. The gene calls are TRBV6-5 and TRBJ1-2, with unresolved D. The CDR3 totals 14 residues. With 3 bases removed from V and 3 bases from J, the gap between germline ends came to 11 bases. The V gene's germline CDR1 is MNHEY and CDR2 SVGAGI. The CDR3 region is CASSYSGFDYGYTF. In DNA form, the CDR3 reads TGTGCCAGCAGTTATTCGGGGTTCGACTATGGCTACACCTTC.

The V gene is TRBV5-1, the J gene TRBJ2-2; 7 bases agree with TRBD1. Germline CDR1 is SGHRS and CDR2 is YFSETQ. V shed 2 bases, J shed 1 base, and the junction held 5 bases outside the gene matches. This CDR3 region has 16 residues. DNA of the CDR3: TGCGCCAGCAGCTTCCCGACAGGGAGGAACACCGGGGAGCTGTTTTTT. It specifies CASSFPTGRNTGELFF.

The chain recombines TRBV28 with TRBJ1-2, with 8 bases that match TRBD1. The trim removed 4 bases at V and 4 bases at J, leaving 2 bases unmatched. Per germline, CDR1 MDHEN and CDR2 SYDVKM. CDR3 length: 13 amino acids. This CDR3 reads CASSYGTGYGYTF. As DNA, the CDR3 is TGTGCCAGCAGTTACGGGACAGGCTATGGCTACACCTTC.

The chain carries TRBV28 and TRBJ1-1; possible D gene TRBD1, 6 bases. CDR1 and CDR2 from the germline V gene are MDHEN and SYDVKM. The CDR3 runs 17 residues. V was shortened by 7 bases and J by 0 bases, with 21 bases between the two germline ends. The DNA of the CDR3 is TGTGCCAGCACCTTGAGAGGCCAGGGGCCTATGAACACTGAAGCTTTCTTT. It translates to CASTLRGQGPMNTEAFF. Supplemented by reference TRBV28 and TRBJ1-1, the full variable domain reads DVKVTQSSRYLVKRTGEKVFLECVQDMDHENMFWYRQDPGLGLRLIYFSYDVKMKEKGDIPEGYSVSREKKERFSLILESASTNQTSMYLCASTLRGQGPMNTEAFFGQGTRLTVV.

The J gene is TRBJ1-2, the V gene TRBV4-1; TRBD1 might be the D (5 bases). Trimming shortened V by 8 bases and J by 5 bases, and 21 bases separated the two germline ends. The CDR3 loop spans 15 amino acids. Per the germline V gene, CDR1 is MGHRA and CDR2 is YSYEKL. CDR3 protein: CASGLQGAVQYGYTF. CDR3 DNA: TGCGCCAGCGGACTACAAGGGGCAGTCCAATATGGCTACACCTTC.

The V call is TRBV7-9, the J call TRBJ1-5, with TRBD1 matching over 8 bases. The CDR3 has 15 amino acids. The trim removed 1 base at V and 5 bases at J, leaving 4 bases unmatched. Germline V gene data show CDR1 as SEHNR and CDR2 as FQNEAQ (reference sequence). CDR3 nucleotide sequence: TGTGCCAGCAGCTTAGGTGCAGGGGGCGATCAGCCCCAGCATTTT. This gives the protein CASSLGAGGDQPQHF.

V is TRBV7-6 and J is TRBJ1-3, with D hard to call. The CDR3 consists of 15 residues. V lost 5 bases and J lost 0, with 11 bases in between. Germline CDR1 is SGHVS and CDR2 is FNYEAQ. In DNA, the CDR3 is TGTGCCAGCAGCCATTCAGTGTCCTCTGGAAACACCATATATTTT. It specifies CASSHSVSSGNTIYF.

This clone was found a few times. J is TRBJ2-7 and V is TRBV5-6, with D unclear. This CDR3 has 11 amino acids. Trimming shortened V by 2 bases and J by 3 bases, and 3 bases separated the two germline ends. Germline CDR1 and CDR2: SGHDT and YYEEEE. The CDR3 nucleotides read TGTGCCAGCAGCTTCGGCTACGAGCAGTACTTC. Residues: CASSFGYEQYF.

The chain joins TRBV7-9 to TRBJ2-5; weak D call: TRBD2 (6 bases). Looked up from germline, CDR1 is SEHNR and CDR2 is FQNEAQ (reference sequence). Trimming removed 6 bases at V and 3 bases at J, with 20 bases between. The length of the CDR3 is 16 residues. The CDR3 DNA reads as TGTGCCAGCAGAACAATATGGGGGGAGGAGGAAGAGACCCAGTACTTC. Its protein product is CASRTIWGEEEETQYF.

In its sample, this clone was seen once. This chain joins TRBV2 and TRBJ2-7, with 7 bases lining up with TRBD2. Germline-derived CDR1 and CDR2 are SNHLY and FYNNEI. This CDR3 has 15 residues. V trimming: 6 bases; J trimming: 3 bases; junction bases outside the gene matches: 11. Here the CDR3 reads CASRSPGGQYYEQYF. In DNA, the CDR3 is TGTGCCAGCAGGTCACCGGGAGGACAATACTACGAGCAGTACTTC.

J is TRBJ2-5 and V is TRBV6-5; D is ambiguous. The end of the DNA is better explained by TRBJ2-7, so the J call may be wrong. From germline, CDR1 is MNHEY and CDR2 SVGAGI. This CDR3 contains 14 residues. Here the CDR3 DNA reads TGTGCCAGCAGCCAAGTAGGTACGCGGTACGAGCAGTACTTC. Translating it yields CASSQVGTRYEQYF.

This clone was seen a single time. The chain recombines TRBV11-3 with TRBJ2-2, with 7 bases that match TRBD2. Germline-derived CDR1 and CDR2 are SGHNT and YENEEA. Trimming at V came to 5 bases and at J to 1 base, leaving 1 base not matched to a gene. The CDR3 runs to 14 residues. CDR3 sequence (DNA): TGTGCCAGCAGCGGGAGGGGGAACACCGGGGAGCTGTTTTTT. Translating it yields CASSGRGNTGELFF.

This chain links TRBV15 with TRBJ1-5; perhaps TRBD1 as D (6 bases). Trimming took 3 bases from V and 1 from J, leaving 19 bases between them. Germline V lookup: CDR1 LNHNV, CDR2 YYDKDF (reference sequence). The CDR3 is 18 residues long. CDR3 residues: CATSSHGRTVGSNQPQHF. The CDR3 DNA is TGTGCCACCAGCAGTCACGGCCGGACAGTAGGGAGCAATCAGCCCCAGCATTTT.

This chain joins TRBV5-6 and TRBJ2-1; 7 bases are shared with TRBD2. The CDR3 consists of 15 residues. Germline loops: CDR1 SGHDT, CDR2 YYEEEE. With 1 base clipped from V and 4 bases from J, the junction kept 5 bases outside the gene matches. The CDR3 DNA reads as TGTGCCAGCAGCTTGCGAGCGGGAATTTACAATGAGCAGTTCTTC. It encodes CASSLRAGIYNEQFF. Full variable domain (rest looked up from reference TRBV5-6 and TRBJ2-1): DAGVTQSPTHLIKTRGQQVTLRCSPKSGHDTVSWYQQALGQGPQFIFQYYEEEERQRGNFPDRFSGHQFPNYSSELNVNALLLGDSALYLCASSLRAGIYNEQFFGPGTRLTVL.

The V call is TRBV7-2, the J call TRBJ1-2, with D perhaps TRBD1 (6 bases). The CDR3 contains 15 residues. Trimming left V 3 bases short and J 11 bases short, with 22 bases between. The germline V gene has CDR1 SGHTA and CDR2 FQGNSA. The CDR3 nucleotides are TGTGCCAGCAGCTTGGCCTATGGACAGAGTCTGCGGTACACCTTC. Residues: CASSLAYGQSLRYTF.

The chain combines TRBV5-1 with TRBJ2-5, with D perhaps matching TRBD2 (5 bases). Germline V gives CDR1 SGHRS, CDR2 YFSETQ. The CDR3 has 12 residues. Between the trimmed V and J ends, which lost 2 bases and 5 bases, there was a span of 7 bases. The CDR3 DNA reads as TGCGCCAGCAGCTTTGAGCGGGAGACCCAGTACTTC. Protein product: CASSFERETQYF.

This sequence joins TRBV28 and TRBJ2-7, with 11 bases fitting TRBD1. V shed 6 bases, J shed 1 base, and the junction held 11 bases outside the gene matches. This CDR3 spans 17 amino acids. CDR1 is MDHEN, CDR2 SYDVKM, per germline. In DNA form, the CDR3 reads TGTGCCAGCAGCTATCCGGACAGGGGGCCGATTTCCTACGAGCAGTACTTC. Protein sequence: CASSYPDRGPISYEQYF.

Here the CDR3 DNA reads TGTGCCAGCAGTTCCGCAGGGTTGGGTACGCAGTATTTT. Its protein is CASSSAGLGTQYF. The chain joins TRBV6-5 to TRBJ2-3, with TRBD1 as a possible D gene (5 bases). The V gene lost 4 bases and the J gene lost 8 bases, with 13 bases spanning the gap. Germline V gene sequence: CDR1 MNHEY, CDR2 SVGAGI. The CDR3 covers 13 residues.

CDR3 protein: CASSLSRGFLYF. CDR3 DNA sequence: TGTGCCAGCAGTTTATCGCGGGGGTTTTTGTACTTC. The J gene is TRBJ2-7, the V gene TRBV27, with 7 bases matching TRBD2. With V trimmed by 0 bases and J by 12 bases, 5 bases remained unmatched. CDR3 length equals 12 residues. In germline, CDR1 is MNHEY, CDR2 SMNVEV (reference sequence).

The chain carries TRBV10-1 and TRBJ2-1, with 9 bases fitting TRBD2. J gave up 4 bases and V 6 bases, and 4 bases lay outside the gene matches. Germline V gene lookup returns CDR1 WNHNN and CDR2 SYGVQD (reference sequence). This CDR3 region has 14 residues. CDR3 loop: CASSRSGRYNEQFF. CDR3 DNA: TGCGCCAGCAGCAGAAGCGGGAGGTACAATGAGCAGTTCTTC.

CDR3 in amino acids: CAISEAPTPWGANVLTF. CDR3 in DNA: TGTGCCATCAGTGAGGCTCCTACCCCGTGGGGGGCCAACGTCCTGACTTTC. J is TRBJ2-6 and V is TRBV10-3; no clear D gene. V dropped 2 bases and J dropped 4 bases, with 15 bases sitting between them. This CDR3 has 17 amino acids. CDR1 and CDR2 (germline): ENHRY, SYGVKD.

The chain's CDR3 is CSVDSGNTIYF. The CDR3 DNA is TGCAGCGTTGACTCCGGAAACACCATATATTTT. The V and J genes are TRBV29-1 and TRBJ1-3, with D hard to call. Germline assignment: CDR1 SQVTM and CDR2 ANQGSEA. This CDR3 is built from 11 residues. With 3 bases removed from V and 4 bases from J, the gap between germline ends came to 4 bases. Filled out from reference TRBV29-1 and TRBJ1-3, the complete variable domain reads SAVISQKPSRDICQRGTSLTIQCQVDSQVTMMFWYRQQPGQSLTLIATANQGSEATYESGFVIDKFPISRPNLTFSTLTVSNMSPEDSSIYLCSVDSGNTIYFGEGSWLTVV.

The genes are TRBV28 and TRBJ1-1; D might be TRBD1 (5 bases). CDR1 is MDHEN and CDR2 is SYDVKM in the germline V gene. There are 12 residues in the CDR3. Trimming took off 1 base at V and 7 bases at J, with 7 bases between the two ends. CDR3 residues: CASSLSRGEAFF. Here the CDR3 DNA reads TGTGCCAGCAGTTTATCTAGGGGTGAAGCTTTCTTT.

This clone was counted a single time. V and J are TRBV7-8 and TRBJ1-2; D is possibly TRBD1 (6 bases). V was pared by 4 bases and J by 7 bases, with 16 bases between. Germline V lookup: CDR1 SGHVS, CDR2 FQNEAQ. The CDR3 consists of 14 residues. This chain's CDR3 is CASSWGIVTGGYTF. The CDR3 DNA reads as TGTGCCAGCAGCTGGGGGATAGTGACAGGTGGCTACACCTTC.

The chain has TRBV28 and TRBJ1-5; D is possibly TRBD1 (5 bases). The ends were cut back, 3 bases at V and 9 bases at J, with 15 bases in the middle. This CDR3 spans 14 amino acids. CDR1 MDHEN and CDR2 SYDVKM come from the germline V gene. CDR3 sequence reads: CASSLAGSTRPQHF. CDR3 sequence (DNA): TGTGCCAGCAGTTTGGCAGGGTCTACACGGCCCCAGCATTTT.

The rearrangement links TRBV5-1 to TRBJ1-1; D not resolved. The CDR3 covers 17 residues. The V end lost 3 bases, the J end lost 0 bases, and 18 bases lay between the germline ends. From germline, CDR1 is SGHRS and CDR2 YFSETQ. CDR3 sequence (DNA): TGCGCCAGCAGCTGGGCCGGCGGACTAGTCTTGAACACTGAAGCTTTCTTT. This encodes CASSWAGGLVLNTEAFF.

The table lists this clone with many counts. V and J are TRBV5-6 and TRBJ2-7, with TRBD2 matching over 15 bases. Looked up from germline, CDR1 is SGHDT and CDR2 is YYEEEE. This CDR3 is 18 amino acids long. The ends lost 0 bases at V and 6 bases at J; junction bases unmatched: 10. The CDR3 nucleotides are TGTGCCAGCAGCTTGGAAGCAGGGGGACTAGCGGGAGGCGTCGAGCAGTACTTC. Protein sequence: CASSLEAGGLAGGVEQYF.